This T cell receptor beta chain was recovered during a study of blood T cell repertoires in COVID-19. TCRdb keeps only in-frame clones here, not all; method: immunoSEQ multiplex PCR. The table records fewer than 350,000 clones, approximately 91% of them present only once. Germline V gives CDR1 SGHNT, CDR2 YYREEE (reference sequence). Trimming stripped 4 bases from V and 1 base from J, with 7 bases between. The length of the CDR3 is 13 residues. The rearrangement links TRBV5-4 to TRBJ2-3, with a tentative D call TRBD2 (5 bases). The sample taken for sequencing was peripheral blood. The sequence was collected from a man in his late teens or twenties with active or convalescent COVID-19. The CDR3 coding sequence is TGTGCCAGCAGCCGGCGGGGCACAGATACGCAGTATTTT. Amino acids: CASSRRGTDTQYF.